Presented here are 4 T cell receptor beta chains from one specimen sequenced in a study of blood T cell repertoires in COVID-19. Assay used: immunoSEQ multiplex PCR; TCRdb lists only in-frame clones, some missing. The profile shows about 26,000 clones, nearly 95% of them singletons. Sequencing was carried out using peripheral blood. The receptor source for this set is a human donor in a cohort sampled during active COVID-19.

The CDR3 protein is CASSHSDGDTQYF. The CDR3 nucleotides read TGTGCCAGCAGTCACAGTGATGGGGATACGCAGTATTTT. The V call is TRBV5-4, the J call TRBJ2-3; no firm D call. V lost 5 bases to trimming and J lost 6 bases, with 13 bases between them. Germline CDR1 is SGHNT and CDR2 is YYREEE (reference sequence). The CDR3 length is 13 residues.

V usage is TRBV12-3 or TRBV12-4 and J usage is TRBJ1-2; D is unclear. The V gene lost 6 bases and the J gene lost 3 bases, with 8 bases spanning the gap. This CDR3 region has 12 residues. The CDR3 loop is CASRPADYGYTF. CDR3 DNA sequence: TGTGCCAGCAGGCCCGCAGACTATGGCTACACCTTC.

The rearrangement joins TRBV10-2 to TRBJ2-7, with 7 bases matching TRBD1. The germline gives CDR1 WSHSY, CDR2 SAAADI. V shed 2 bases and J 5 bases; nucleotides not matched to a gene: 12. The CDR3 is 16 residues long. This CDR3 is CASSENSDRLGDEQYF. The CDR3, as DNA: TGCGCCAGCAGTGAGAACTCGGACAGGCTAGGGGACGAGCAGTACTTC.

J is TRBJ2-2 and V is TRBV5-8, with D unclear. The CDR3 loop spans 14 amino acids. Germline V gene sequence: CDR1 SGHTS, CDR2 YDEGEE. The V and J ends lost 0 bases and 6 bases respectively, with 9 bases between them. This chain's CDR3 is CASSLELVAGELFF. The CDR3 coding sequence is TGTGCCAGCAGCTTGGAGCTCGTCGCCGGGGAGCTGTTTTTT.